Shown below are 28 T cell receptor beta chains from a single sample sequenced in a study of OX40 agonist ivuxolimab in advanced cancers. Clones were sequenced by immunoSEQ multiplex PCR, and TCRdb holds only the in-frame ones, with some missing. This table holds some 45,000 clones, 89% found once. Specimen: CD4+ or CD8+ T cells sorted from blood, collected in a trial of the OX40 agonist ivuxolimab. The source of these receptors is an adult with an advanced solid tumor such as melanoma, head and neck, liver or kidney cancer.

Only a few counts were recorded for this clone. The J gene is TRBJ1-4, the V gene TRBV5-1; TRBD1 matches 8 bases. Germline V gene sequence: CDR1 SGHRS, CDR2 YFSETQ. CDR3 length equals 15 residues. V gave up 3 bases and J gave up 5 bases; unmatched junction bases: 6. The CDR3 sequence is CASSSTGQANEKLFF. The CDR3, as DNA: TGCGCCAGCAGCTCGACGGGACAGGCAAATGAAAAACTGTTTTTT.

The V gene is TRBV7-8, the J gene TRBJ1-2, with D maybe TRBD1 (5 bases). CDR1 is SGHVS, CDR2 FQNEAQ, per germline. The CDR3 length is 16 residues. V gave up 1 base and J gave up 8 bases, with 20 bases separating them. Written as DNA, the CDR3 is TGTGCCAGCAGCTTAGTGTCCAAGGGTGCGGGGGTCGGCTACACCTTC. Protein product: CASSLVSKGAGVGYTF.

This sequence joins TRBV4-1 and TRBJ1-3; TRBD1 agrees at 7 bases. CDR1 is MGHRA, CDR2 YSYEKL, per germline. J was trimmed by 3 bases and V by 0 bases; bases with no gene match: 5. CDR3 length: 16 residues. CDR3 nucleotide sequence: TGCGCCAGCAGCCAAGATAAGGGGGCAAATGGAAACACCATATATTTT. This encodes CASSQDKGANGNTIYF.

The CDR3 sequence: CASSESLGALGTQYF. The CDR3 nucleotides are TGCGCCAGCAGTGAGTCGTTGGGGGCCCTGGGGACCCAGTACTTC. The chain uses TRBV10-2 and TRBJ2-5; a possible D gene is TRBD1 (6 bases). Germline-derived CDR1 and CDR2 are WSHSY and SAAADI. Between the trimmed V and J ends, which lost 0 bases and 7 bases, there was a span of 15 bases. The CDR3 covers 15 residues.

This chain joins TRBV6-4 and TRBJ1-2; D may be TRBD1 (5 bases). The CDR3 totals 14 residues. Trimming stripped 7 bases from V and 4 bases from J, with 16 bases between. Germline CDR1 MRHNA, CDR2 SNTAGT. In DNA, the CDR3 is TGTGCCAGCACCCCGGCGGCAGGGTCCTATGGCTACACCTTC. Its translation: CASTPAAGSYGYTF.

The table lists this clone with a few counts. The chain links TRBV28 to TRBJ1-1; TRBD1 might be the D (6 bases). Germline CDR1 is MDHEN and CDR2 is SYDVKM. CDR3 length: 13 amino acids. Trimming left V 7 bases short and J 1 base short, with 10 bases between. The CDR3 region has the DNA TGTGCCAGCACCACGGGACAGAACACTGAAGCTTTCTTT. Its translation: CASTTGQNTEAFF.

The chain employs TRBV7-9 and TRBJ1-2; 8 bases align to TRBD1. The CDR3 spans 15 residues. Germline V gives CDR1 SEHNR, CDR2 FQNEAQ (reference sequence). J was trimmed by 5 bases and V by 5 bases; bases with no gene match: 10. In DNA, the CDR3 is TGTGCCAGCAGCCCCGGAACGGGGACAGGATATGGCTACACCTTC. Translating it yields CASSPGTGTGYGYTF.

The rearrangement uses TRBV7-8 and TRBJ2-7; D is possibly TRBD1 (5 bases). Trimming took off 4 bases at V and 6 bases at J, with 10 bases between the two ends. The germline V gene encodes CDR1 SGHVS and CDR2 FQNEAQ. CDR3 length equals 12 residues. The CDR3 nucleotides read TGTGCCAGCAGCTCTGGGGCAGGCGAGCAGTACTTC. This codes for CASSSGAGEQYF.

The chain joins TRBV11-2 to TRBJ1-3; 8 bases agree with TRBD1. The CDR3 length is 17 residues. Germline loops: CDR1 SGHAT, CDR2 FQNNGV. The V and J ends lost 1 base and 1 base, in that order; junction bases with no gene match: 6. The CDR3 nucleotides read TGTGCCAGCAGCTTAGGGACAGGGTCTAGATCTGGAAACACCATATATTTT. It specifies CASSLGTGSRSGNTIYF.

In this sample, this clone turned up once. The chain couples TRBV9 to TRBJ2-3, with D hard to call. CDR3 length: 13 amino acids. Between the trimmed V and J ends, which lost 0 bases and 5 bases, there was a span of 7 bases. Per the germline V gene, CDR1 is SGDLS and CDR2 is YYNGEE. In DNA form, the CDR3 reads TGTGCCAGCAGCGTAGTTGTTAGAGATACGCAGTATTTT. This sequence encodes CASSVVVRDTQYF.

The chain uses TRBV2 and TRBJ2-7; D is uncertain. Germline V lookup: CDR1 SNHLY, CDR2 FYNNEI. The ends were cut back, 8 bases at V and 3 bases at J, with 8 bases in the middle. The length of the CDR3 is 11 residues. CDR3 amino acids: CASLEGYEQYF. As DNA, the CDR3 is TGTGCCAGCTTGGAAGGCTACGAGCAGTACTTC. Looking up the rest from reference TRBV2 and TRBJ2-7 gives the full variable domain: EPEVTQTPSHQVTQMGQEVILRCVPISNHLYFYWYRQILGQKVEFLVSFYNNEISEKSEIFDDQFSVERPDGSNFTLKIRSTKLEDSAMYFCASLEGYEQYFGPGTRLTVT.

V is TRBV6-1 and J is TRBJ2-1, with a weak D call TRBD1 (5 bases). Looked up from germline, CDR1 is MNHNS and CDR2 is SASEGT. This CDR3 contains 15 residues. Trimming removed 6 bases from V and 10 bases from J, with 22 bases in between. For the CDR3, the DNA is TGTGCCAGCAGGTGGTCGGCGGACACCCCAGGGGAGCAGTTCTTC. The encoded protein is CASRWSADTPGEQFF.

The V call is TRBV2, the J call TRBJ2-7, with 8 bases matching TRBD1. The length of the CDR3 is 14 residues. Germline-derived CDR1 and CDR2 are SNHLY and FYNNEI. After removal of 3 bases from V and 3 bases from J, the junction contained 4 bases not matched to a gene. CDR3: CASSEPDRGYEQYF. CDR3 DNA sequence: TGTGCCAGCAGTGAGCCAGACAGGGGCTACGAGCAGTACTTC. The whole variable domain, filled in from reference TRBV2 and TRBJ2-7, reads EPEVTQTPSHQVTQMGQEVILRCVPISNHLYFYWYRQILGQKVEFLVSFYNNEISEKSEIFDDQFSVERPDGSNFTLKIRSTKLEDSAMYFCASSEPDRGYEQYFGPGTRLTVT.

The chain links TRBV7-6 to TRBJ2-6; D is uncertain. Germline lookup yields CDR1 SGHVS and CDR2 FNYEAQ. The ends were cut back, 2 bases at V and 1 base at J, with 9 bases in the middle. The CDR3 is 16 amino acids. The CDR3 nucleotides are TGTGCCAGCAGCTTACTCGGGTGGTCTGGGGCCAACGTCCTGACTTTC. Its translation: CASSLLGWSGANVLTF.

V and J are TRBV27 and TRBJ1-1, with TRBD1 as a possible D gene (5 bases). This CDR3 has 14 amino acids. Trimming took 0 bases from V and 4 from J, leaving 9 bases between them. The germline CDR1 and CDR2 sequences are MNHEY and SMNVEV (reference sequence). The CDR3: CASSLSGGGTEAFF. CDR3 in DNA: TGTGCCAGCAGTTTATCTGGGGGGGGCACTGAAGCTTTCTTT.

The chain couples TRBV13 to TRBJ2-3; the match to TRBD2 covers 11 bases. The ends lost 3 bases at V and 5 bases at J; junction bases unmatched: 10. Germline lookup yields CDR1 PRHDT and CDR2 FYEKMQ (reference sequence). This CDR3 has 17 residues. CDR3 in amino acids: CASSFNVAGGLEDTQYF. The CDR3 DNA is TGTGCCAGCAGCTTTAATGTAGCGGGGGGGCTGGAAGATACGCAGTATTTT.

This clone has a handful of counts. The CDR3, as DNA: TGTGCCAGCAACCCGGGACAGGGAGATTCACCCCTCCACTTT. It translates to CASNPGQGDSPLHF. This chain joins TRBV9 and TRBJ1-6; the match to TRBD1 covers 9 bases. The CDR3 is made up of 14 amino acids. V lost 6 bases and J lost 8; bases outside the gene matches: 6. The germline CDR1 and CDR2 sequences are SGDLS and YYNGEE. Complete variable domain (other parts from reference TRBV9 and TRBJ1-6): DSGVTQTPKHLITATGQRVTLRCSPRSGDLSVYWYQQSLDQGLQFLIQYYNGEERAKGNILERFSAQQFPDLHSELNLSSLELGDSALYFCASNPGQGDSPLHFGNGTRLTVT.

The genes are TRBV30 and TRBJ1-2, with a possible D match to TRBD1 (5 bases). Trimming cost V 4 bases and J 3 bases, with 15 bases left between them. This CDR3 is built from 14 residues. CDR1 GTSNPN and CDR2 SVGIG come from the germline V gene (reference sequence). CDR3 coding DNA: TGTGCCTGGACCCGAAGGGGCAGACACTATGGCTACACCTTC. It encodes CAWTRRGRHYGYTF.

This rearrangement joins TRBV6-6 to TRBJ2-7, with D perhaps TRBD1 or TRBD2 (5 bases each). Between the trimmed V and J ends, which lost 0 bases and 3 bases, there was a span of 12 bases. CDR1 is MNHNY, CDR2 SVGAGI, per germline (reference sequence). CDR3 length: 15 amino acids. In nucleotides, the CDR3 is TGTGCCAGCAGTTACTCGGGGGACGGAGTCTACGAGCAGTACTTC. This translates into CASSYSGDGVYEQYF.

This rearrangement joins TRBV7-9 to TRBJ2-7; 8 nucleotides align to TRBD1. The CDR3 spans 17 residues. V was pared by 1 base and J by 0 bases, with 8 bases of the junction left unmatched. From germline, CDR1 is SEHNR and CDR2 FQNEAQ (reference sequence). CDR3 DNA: TGTGCCAGCAGCTTAGTTGGGGGACAGGTCCCCTCCTACGAGCAGTACTTC. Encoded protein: CASSLVGGQVPSYEQYF.

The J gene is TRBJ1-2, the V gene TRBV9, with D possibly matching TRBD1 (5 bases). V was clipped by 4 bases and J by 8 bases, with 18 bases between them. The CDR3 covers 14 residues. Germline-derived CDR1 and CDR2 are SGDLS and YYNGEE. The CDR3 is CASSPPNGGGGYTF. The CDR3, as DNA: TGTGCCAGCAGCCCTCCTAATGGGGGAGGAGGCTACACCTTC.

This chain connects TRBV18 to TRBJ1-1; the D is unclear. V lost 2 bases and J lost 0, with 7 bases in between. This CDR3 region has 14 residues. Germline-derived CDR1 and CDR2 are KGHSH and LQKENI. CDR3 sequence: CASSPRQLNTEAFF. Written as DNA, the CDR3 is TGTGCCAGCTCACCAAGGCAGCTGAACACTGAAGCTTTCTTT.

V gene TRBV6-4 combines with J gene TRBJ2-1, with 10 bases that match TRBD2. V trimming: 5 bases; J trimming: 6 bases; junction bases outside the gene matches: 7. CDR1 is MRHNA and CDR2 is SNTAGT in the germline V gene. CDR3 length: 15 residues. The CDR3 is CASSLLAGPGNEQFF. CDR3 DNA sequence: TGTGCCAGCAGTCTACTAGCGGGGCCCGGCAATGAGCAGTTCTTC.

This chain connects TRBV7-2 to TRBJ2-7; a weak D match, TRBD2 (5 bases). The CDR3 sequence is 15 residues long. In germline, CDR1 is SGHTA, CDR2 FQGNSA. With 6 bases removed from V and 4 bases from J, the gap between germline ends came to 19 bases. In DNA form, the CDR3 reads TGTGCCAGCAGTCCCAGACTCGGAGGAAGATACGAGCAGTACTTC. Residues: CASSPRLGGRYEQYF.

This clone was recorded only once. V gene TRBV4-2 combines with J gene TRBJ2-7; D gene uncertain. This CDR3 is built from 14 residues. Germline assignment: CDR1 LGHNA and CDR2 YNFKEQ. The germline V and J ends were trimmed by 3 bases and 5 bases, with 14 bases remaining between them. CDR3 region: CASSQKSAADEQYF. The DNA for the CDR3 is TGTGCCAGCAGCCAGAAGTCGGCCGCGGACGAGCAGTACTTC.

The CDR3, as DNA: TGTGCCAGCAGCCAGATAGCGGGGGTATACAATGAGCAGTTCTTC. Translated, it gives CASSQIAGVYNEQFF. The chain joins TRBV7-9 to TRBJ2-1; TRBD2 agrees at 9 bases. CDR1 SEHNR and CDR2 FQNEAQ come from the germline V gene (reference sequence). After removal of 5 bases from V and 4 bases from J, the junction contained 6 bases not matched to a gene. The CDR3 covers 15 residues.

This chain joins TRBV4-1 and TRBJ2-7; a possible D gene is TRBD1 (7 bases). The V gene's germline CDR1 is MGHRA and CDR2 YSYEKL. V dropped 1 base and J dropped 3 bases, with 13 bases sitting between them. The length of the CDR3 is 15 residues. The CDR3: CASSQGAGQYYEQYF. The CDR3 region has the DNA TGCGCCAGCAGCCAAGGTGCGGGACAGTACTACGAGCAGTACTTC.

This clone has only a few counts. The CDR3 region is CASSLRQGDTYNEQFF. DNA of the CDR3: TGCGCCAGCAGCTTGAGACAGGGGGACACCTACAATGAGCAGTTCTTC. This chain joins TRBV5-1 and TRBJ2-1, with 9 nucleotides matching TRBD1. The J segment lost 2 bases and the V segment lost 1 base, leaving 4 bases of the junction unmatched. Germline assignment: CDR1 SGHRS and CDR2 YFSETQ. This CDR3 has 16 amino acids.